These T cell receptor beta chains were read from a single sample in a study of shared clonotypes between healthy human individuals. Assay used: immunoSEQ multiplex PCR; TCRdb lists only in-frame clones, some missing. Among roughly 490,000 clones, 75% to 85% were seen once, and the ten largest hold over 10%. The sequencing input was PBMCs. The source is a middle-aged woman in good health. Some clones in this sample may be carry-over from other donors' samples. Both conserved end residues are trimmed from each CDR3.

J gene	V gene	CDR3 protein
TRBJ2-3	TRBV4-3	ASSHLRGGSDTQY
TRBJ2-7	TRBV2	ARGPGPGYEQY
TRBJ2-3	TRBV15	ATSRAAGGVGTDTQY
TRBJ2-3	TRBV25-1	ASSRAGADTQY
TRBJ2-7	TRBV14	ASSQGEGAQY
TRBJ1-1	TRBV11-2	ASSLLGITEAF
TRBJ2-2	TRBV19	ASSGRENSGELF
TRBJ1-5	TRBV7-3	ASSLGIDQPQH
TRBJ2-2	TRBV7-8	ASTRDTFTGELF
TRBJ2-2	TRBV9	ASSVRASANTGELF
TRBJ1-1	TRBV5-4	ASSMQGTHTEAF
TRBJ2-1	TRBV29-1	SVEEGASYNEQF
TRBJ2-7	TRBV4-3	ASSQVWRGSPPYEQY
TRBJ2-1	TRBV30	AWSVDRDEQF
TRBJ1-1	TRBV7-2	ASSWRQGSVKAF
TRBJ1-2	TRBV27	ASSSWVGYGYT
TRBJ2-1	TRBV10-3	AISESRGHEQF
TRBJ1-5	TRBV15	ATSRDLPPNNQPQH
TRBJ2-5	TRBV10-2	ASSDVSGSGRKETQY
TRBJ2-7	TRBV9	ASSPGQVPYEQY
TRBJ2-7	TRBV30	AWSPTGRYYEQY
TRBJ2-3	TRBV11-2	ASSLGLFRDTQY
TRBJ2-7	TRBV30	AWSSGTGVFEQY
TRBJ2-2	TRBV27	ASSLISGPNTGELF
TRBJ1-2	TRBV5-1	ASSLDVGYGGYT